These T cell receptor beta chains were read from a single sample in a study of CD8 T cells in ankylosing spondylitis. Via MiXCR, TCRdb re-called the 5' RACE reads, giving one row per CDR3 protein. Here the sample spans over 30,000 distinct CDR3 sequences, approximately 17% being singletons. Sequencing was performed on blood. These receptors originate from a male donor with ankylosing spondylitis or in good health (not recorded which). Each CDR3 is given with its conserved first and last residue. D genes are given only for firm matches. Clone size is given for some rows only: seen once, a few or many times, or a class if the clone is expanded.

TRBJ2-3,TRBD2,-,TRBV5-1,TGCGCCAGCAGCGGACTAGCGGGGGAACATCTGGGGGATACGCAGTATTTT,CASSGLAGEHLGDTQYF
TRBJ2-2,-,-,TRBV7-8,TGTGCCAGCAGCTTAGAGGGCCCGAACACCGGGGAGCTGTTTTTT,CASSLEGPNTGELFF
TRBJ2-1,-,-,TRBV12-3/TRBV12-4,TGTGCCAGCAGTTTCGATTTAGGCGGGGCCTCCTACAATGAGCAGTTCTTC,CASSFDLGGASYNEQFF
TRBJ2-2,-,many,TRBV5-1,TGCGCCAGCAGCTTGTATGGAAGGAAGACCGGGGAGCTGTTTTTT,CASSLYGRKTGELFF
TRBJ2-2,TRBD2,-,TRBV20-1,TGCAGTGCTAGAAAAGCGGGAGTGTTCGGGGAGCTGTTTTTT,CSARKAGVFGELFF
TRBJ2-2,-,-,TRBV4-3,TGCGCCAGCAGCCAGTTCTTCACCGGGGAGCTGTTTTTT,CASSQFFTGELFF
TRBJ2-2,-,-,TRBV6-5,TGTGCCAGCAGTCCCCAGACAGTGATCGGGGAGCTGTTTTTT,CASSPQTVIGELFF
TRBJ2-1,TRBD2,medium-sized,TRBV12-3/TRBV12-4,TGTGCCAGCAGTTTGTTTAGCGGGGGGGTTGGTCTCTATGAGCAGTTCTTC,CASSLFSGGVGLYEQFF
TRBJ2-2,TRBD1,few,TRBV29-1,TGCAGCGTCCCCGGGACAGCGAACACCGGGGAGCTGTTTTTT,CSVPGTANTGELFF
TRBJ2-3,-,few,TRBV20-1,TGCAGTGCTAGGGGAATATTGGGTACAGATACGCAGTATTTT,CSARGILGTDTQYF
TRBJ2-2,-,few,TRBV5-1,TGCGCCAGCAGGGGCGCGAACACCGGGGAGCTGTTTTTT,CASRGANTGELFF
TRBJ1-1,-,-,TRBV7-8,TGTGCCAGCAGCTTCTCGGGGTGGATGAACACTGAAGCTTTCTTT,CASSFSGWMNTEAFF
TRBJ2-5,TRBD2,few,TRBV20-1,TGCAGTGCTAGAGGTAGCGGGGGGCCCTCCCAAGAGACCCAGTACTTC,CSARGSGGPSQETQYF
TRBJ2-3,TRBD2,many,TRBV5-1,TGCGCCAGCAGCTTGGATGGCGGGGGGGCCACAGATACGCAGTATTTT,CASSLDGGGATDTQYF
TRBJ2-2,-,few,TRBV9,TGTGCCAGCAGCGTAGCTCAGGGGTGGACCGGGGAGCTGTTTTTT,CASSVAQGWTGELFF
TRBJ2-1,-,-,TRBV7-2,TGTGCCAGCAGCCTCCTGCGGCTTGGGAATGAGCAGTTCTTC,CASSLLRLGNEQFF
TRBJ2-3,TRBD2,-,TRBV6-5,TGTGCCAGCAGTTATACTAGCGGGAGTTCGGATACGCAGTATTTT,CASSYTSGSSDTQYF
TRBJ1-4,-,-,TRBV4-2,TGTGCCAGCAGCCAAGGGCCGGACAGAGAAGGAGAAAAACTGTTTTTT,CASSQGPDREGEKLFF
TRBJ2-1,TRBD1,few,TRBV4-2,TGTGCCAGCAGCCAAGTCCGGGACAGGTTTGACAATGAGCAGTTCTTC,CASSQVRDRFDNEQFF
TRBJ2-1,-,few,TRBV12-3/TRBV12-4,TGTGCCAGCAGTTCCCTGGGTGAGCAGTTCTTC,CASSSLGEQFF
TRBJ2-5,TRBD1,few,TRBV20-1,TGCAGTGCTAGAGATTCCGGACAGGGGGCGGGAGAGACCCAGTACTTC,CSARDSGQGAGETQYF
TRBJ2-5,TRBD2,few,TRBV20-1,TGCAGTGCTAAACTAGCGCGAGAGACCCAGTACTTC,CSAKLARETQYF
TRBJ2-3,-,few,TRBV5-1,TGCGCCAGCAGCTTGATTGGCAGAGACACAGATACGCAGTATTTT,CASSLIGRDTDTQYF
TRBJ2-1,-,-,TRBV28,TGTGCCAGCAGTTTACCATTCTACAATGAGCAGTTCTTC,CASSLPFYNEQFF
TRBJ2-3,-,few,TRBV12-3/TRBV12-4,TGTGCCAGCAGTATAAACGATGCGCAGTATTTT,CASSINDAQYF
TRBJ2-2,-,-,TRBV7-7,TGTGCCAGCAGCTTAGCAGGGGCCGGGGAGCTGTTTTTT,CASSLAGAGELFF
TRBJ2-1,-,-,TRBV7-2,TGTGCCAGCAGCTCGCTTGGGACAATTACTGAGCAGTTCTTC,CASSSLGTITEQFF
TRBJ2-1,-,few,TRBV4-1,TGCGCCAGCAGCACCCAACAAGGTGATAATGAGCAGTTCTTC,CASSTQQGDNEQFF
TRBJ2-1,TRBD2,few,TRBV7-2,TGTGCCAGCAGCTTTCTAACTAGCGGGTGGGGTGAGCAGTTCTTC,CASSFLTSGWGEQFF
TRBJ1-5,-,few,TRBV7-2,TGTGCCAGCAGCTTGCAGGGATCGGGCAATCAGCCCCAGCATTTT,CASSLQGSGNQPQHF
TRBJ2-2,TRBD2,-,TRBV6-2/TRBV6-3,TGTGCCAGCACTTCTCCGGGACTAGCGGGGGGGCCCCGGACCGGGGAGCTGTTTTTT,CASTSPGLAGGPRTGELFF
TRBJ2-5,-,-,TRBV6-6,TGTGCCAGCAGTTACATCGGGGAGACCCAGTACTTC,CASSYIGETQYF
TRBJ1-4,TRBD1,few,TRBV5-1,TGCGCCAGCAGCTTAGCTAGGGACAGCCTTAATGAAAAACTGTTTTTT,CASSLARDSLNEKLFF
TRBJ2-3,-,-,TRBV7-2,TGTGCCAGCAGCTTAGTGGCCCGAAGCACAGATACGCAGTATTTT,CASSLVARSTDTQYF
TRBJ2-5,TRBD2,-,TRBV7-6,TGTGCCACCAAATACGGGACTAGCAGCGAGACCCAGTACTTC,CATKYGTSSETQYF